This T cell receptor (beta chain) was identified during a study of blood T cell repertoires in COVID-19. Study-wide background: Some COVID-19 samples were acute and others convalescent; all came from the United States, Italy and Spain. Nucleic acid was either cDNA or gDNA, and it came from T cells, B-cell-depleted T cells, or PBMCs.

The CDR3 consists of 14 residues. V lost 5 bases, J lost 8 bases, and 13 bases lay in between. Germline CDR1 LGHDT, CDR2 YNNKEL (reference sequence). In the original analysis: Estimation of nucleated cell counts relied on the amplification of reference gene primers. Some clones are missing from TCRdb's copy, which holds only in-frame ones; the method was immunoSEQ multiplex PCR. That table supplies the V and J calls and clone size; D and trimming were determined from the DNA. The data show approximately 300,000 clones, around nine tenths seen once. This clone was seen once. Individuals aged 18 to 89 years were recruited from 20 to 25 US areas.

The chain links TRBV3-1 (or the pseudogene TRBV3-2) to TRBJ1-6; D unclear. The origin of this receptor is a man aged 60 to 75 who had recovered from COVID-19. The specimen was PBMCs or T cells enriched from blood (not recorded which). DNA for the CDR3: TGTGCCAGCAGCGACCGGGCAGCGGATTCACCCCTCCACTTT. As protein: CASSDRAADSPLHF.